A selection of T cell receptor beta chains follows, all from one sample in a study of blood T cell repertoires in COVID-19. The repertoire was sequenced with immunoSEQ multiplex PCR; TCRdb's copy has only in-frame clones and lacks some. The data hold fewer than 200,000 clones, with around 82% observed a single time. Specimen: peripheral blood. The receptors here all came from a woman older than 75 with acute or convalescent COVID-19. The CDR3 runs from the conserved cysteine through the conserved F or W. The order of the fields is V gene, clone size, D gene, J gene, CDR3 protein, CDR3 DNA. The D gene is left open where the match is weak. Not every row has a clone size; where given, it reads once, few, many or a size class.

v_gene: TRBV5-4; abundance: once; d_gene: .; j_gene: TRBJ2-7; CDR3aa: CASSSWAVSVYEQYF; CDR3nt: TGTGCCAGCAGCTCTTGGGCCGTAAGTGTCTACGAGCAGTACTTC
v_gene: TRBV10-3; abundance: .; d_gene: .; j_gene: TRBJ1-5; CDR3aa: CAISAAGIWDQPQHF; CDR3nt: TGTGCCATCAGTGCGGCGGGGATTTGGGATCAGCCCCAGCATTTT
v_gene: TRBV7-8; abundance: .; d_gene: TRBD1; j_gene: TRBJ2-1; CDR3aa: CASSLHLTGGVGNPYTLEQFF; CDR3nt: TGTGCCAGCAGCTTACACTTGACAGGGGGCGTTGGGAACCCCTACACCCTAGAGCAGTTCTTC
v_gene: TRBV6-2/TRBV6-3; abundance: .; d_gene: TRBD1; j_gene: TRBJ2-4; CDR3aa: CASSYSRGTGDYF; CDR3nt: TGTGCCAGCAGTTACTCGAGAGGGACAGGGGACTACTTC
v_gene: TRBV15; abundance: once; d_gene: .; j_gene: TRBJ1-4; CDR3aa: CATSPGWSRTNEKLFF; CDR3nt: TGTGCCACCAGTCCTGGTTGGAGTCGTACTAATGAAAAACTGTTTTTT
v_gene: TRBV7-2; abundance: once; d_gene: .; j_gene: TRBJ2-1; CDR3aa: CASSPPSGYQFF; CDR3nt: TGTGCCAGCAGCCCGCCCTCGGGGTATCAGTTCTTC
v_gene: TRBV9; abundance: .; d_gene: .; j_gene: TRBJ2-3; CDR3aa: CASSVGSRGNTDTQYF; CDR3nt: TGTGCCAGCAGCGTTGGTTCCAGGGGAAACACAGATACGCAGTATTTT
v_gene: TRBV5-1; abundance: .; d_gene: .; j_gene: TRBJ2-2; CDR3aa: CASSGTVEVGELFF; CDR3nt: TGCGCCAGCAGTGGTACCGTCGAGGTCGGGGAGCTGTTTTTT
v_gene: TRBV5-1; abundance: .; d_gene: .; j_gene: TRBJ1-4; CDR3aa: CASSRDGGNEKLFF; CDR3nt: TGCGCCAGCAGCCGAGACGGAGGGAATGAAAAACTGTTTTTT
v_gene: TRBV5-1; abundance: .; d_gene: TRBD2; j_gene: TRBJ2-3; CDR3aa: CASLAGGTDTQYF; CDR3nt: TGCGCCTCCCTAGCGGGGGGCACAGATACGCAGTATTTT
v_gene: TRBV9; abundance: .; d_gene: TRBD2; j_gene: TRBJ2-3; CDR3aa: CASSSLAGGSTDTQYF; CDR3nt: TGTGCCAGCAGCTCACTAGCGGGGGGTAGCACAGATACGCAGTATTTT
v_gene: TRBV10-2; abundance: few; d_gene: TRBD1; j_gene: TRBJ1-1; CDR3aa: CAAGQGDTTEAFF; CDR3nt: TGCGCCGCGGGACAGGGGGATACCACTGAAGCTTTCTTT
v_gene: TRBV5-1; abundance: few; d_gene: .; j_gene: TRBJ2-7; CDR3aa: CASSLDSTGSSYEQYF; CDR3nt: TGCGCCAGCAGCTTGGACTCCACAGGTTCCTCCTACGAGCAGTACTTC
v_gene: TRBV28; abundance: .; d_gene: TRBD2; j_gene: TRBJ2-5; CDR3aa: CASSSAKRGGRETQYF; CDR3nt: TGTGCCAGCAGTTCCGCCAAGCGGGGGGGCCGGGAGACCCAGTACTTC
v_gene: TRBV15; abundance: .; d_gene: TRBD1; j_gene: TRBJ1-2; CDR3aa: CATSERTGDYGYTF; CDR3nt: TGTGCCACCAGCGAGCGGACAGGGGACTATGGCTACACCTTC
v_gene: TRBV6-5; abundance: .; d_gene: .; j_gene: TRBJ1-6; CDR3aa: CASNTGSSYNSPLHF; CDR3nt: TGTGCCAGCAATACAGGGAGCTCCTATAATTCACCCCTCCACTTT
v_gene: TRBV10-3; abundance: .; d_gene: TRBD2; j_gene: TRBJ2-5; CDR3aa: CAIGVGTTQETQYF; CDR3nt: TGTGCCATCGGGGTGGGGACTACCCAAGAGACCCAGTACTTC
v_gene: TRBV27; abundance: .; d_gene: TRBD1; j_gene: TRBJ2-7; CDR3aa: CASSLRTGALDEQYF; CDR3nt: TGTGCCAGCAGTCTCCGGACAGGGGCCCTTGACGAGCAGTACTTC
v_gene: TRBV5-1; abundance: .; d_gene: .; j_gene: TRBJ1-6; CDR3aa: CASSLVGVGNSPLHF; CDR3nt: TGCGCCAGCAGCTTGGTAGGGGTGGGTAATTCACCCCTCCACTTT
v_gene: TRBV24-1; abundance: .; d_gene: TRBD1; j_gene: TRBJ2-5; CDR3aa: CATSDPRTGTLKETQYF; CDR3nt: TGTGCCACCAGTGATCCAAGGACAGGGACTCTCAAAGAGACCCAGTACTTC
v_gene: TRBV5-1; abundance: .; d_gene: .; j_gene: TRBJ1-1; CDR3aa: CASSTNPGGITEAFF; CDR3nt: TGCGCCAGCAGCACTAACCCCGGGGGGATAACTGAAGCTTTCTTT
v_gene: TRBV19; abundance: .; d_gene: .; j_gene: TRBJ1-5; CDR3aa: CASSLTGSNSNQPQHF; CDR3nt: TGTGCCAGTAGTCTCACAGGGAGTAATAGCAATCAGCCCCAGCATTTT
v_gene: TRBV30; abundance: once; d_gene: .; j_gene: TRBJ1-2; CDR3aa: CAWQEQGVDGYTF; CDR3nt: TGTGCCTGGCAGGAACAGGGTGTGGATGGCTACACCTTC
v_gene: TRBV7-2; abundance: .; d_gene: TRBD1; j_gene: TRBJ1-2; CDR3aa: CASSLEQGPRTF; CDR3nt: TGTGCCAGCAGCTTAGAACAGGGGCCGCGTACCTTC
v_gene: TRBV7-2; abundance: .; d_gene: .; j_gene: TRBJ1-1; CDR3aa: CASSFPGLNTEAFF; CDR3nt: TGTGCCAGCAGCTTCCCAGGGTTGAACACTGAAGCTTTCTTT
v_gene: TRBV7-8; abundance: .; d_gene: .; j_gene: TRBJ2-2; CDR3aa: CASSVLRVSNTGELFF; CDR3nt: TGTGCCAGCAGCGTCCTGAGGGTGTCGAACACCGGGGAGCTGTTTTTT
v_gene: TRBV7-8; abundance: .; d_gene: .; j_gene: TRBJ2-2; CDR3aa: CASSPSGGRAGELFF; CDR3nt: TGTGCCAGCAGCCCCTCCGGGGGGCGTGCCGGGGAGCTGTTTTTT
v_gene: TRBV5-5; abundance: many; d_gene: .; j_gene: TRBJ1-5; CDR3aa: CASSQQTGSNQPQHF; CDR3nt: TGTGCCAGCAGCCAGCAAACAGGGTCCAATCAGCCCCAGCATTTT
v_gene: TRBV5-1; abundance: .; d_gene: .; j_gene: TRBJ2-5; CDR3aa: CASSLDPRLVETQYF; CDR3nt: TGCGCCAGCAGCTTGGACCCCCGATTAGTGGAGACCCAGTACTTC
v_gene: TRBV5-6; abundance: .; d_gene: .; j_gene: TRBJ1-2; CDR3aa: CASSLQSGDGYTF; CDR3nt: TGTGCCAGCAGCCTTCAATCAGGGGATGGCTACACCTTC
v_gene: TRBV6-2/TRBV6-3; abundance: .; d_gene: .; j_gene: TRBJ1-5; CDR3aa: CASSYPPGNQPQHF; CDR3nt: TGTGCCAGCAGTTACCCCCCTGGCAATCAGCCCCAGCATTTT
v_gene: TRBV5-1; abundance: few; d_gene: TRBD2; j_gene: TRBJ2-2; CDR3aa: CASSPRLAGASGELFF; CDR3nt: TGCGCCAGCAGCCCGCGACTAGCGGGAGCAAGCGGGGAGCTGTTTTTT
v_gene: TRBV7-9; abundance: .; d_gene: TRBD2; j_gene: TRBJ2-3; CDR3aa: CASSLLGGALPDTQYF; CDR3nt: TGTGCCAGCAGCCTACTCGGGGGGGCCCTCCCAGATACGCAGTATTTT
v_gene: TRBV10-3; abundance: .; d_gene: TRBD1; j_gene: TRBJ2-1; CDR3aa: CAISDPRTGGEQFF; CDR3nt: TGTGCCATCAGCGATCCAAGGACAGGGGGTGAGCAGTTCTTC
v_gene: TRBV5-1; abundance: few; d_gene: .; j_gene: TRBJ2-5; CDR3aa: CASSLVGGETQYF; CDR3nt: TGCGCCAGCAGCTTGGTTGGGGGGGAGACCCAGTACTTC
v_gene: TRBV18; abundance: .; d_gene: TRBD2; j_gene: TRBJ2-7; CDR3aa: CASSPISLAGSTYEQYF; CDR3nt: TGTGCCAGCTCACCAATATCGCTAGCGGGATCGACCTACGAGCAGTACTTC
v_gene: TRBV18; abundance: .; d_gene: .; j_gene: TRBJ2-2; CDR3aa: CASSPGRDTGELFF; CDR3nt: TGTGCCAGCTCACCGGGCAGGGACACCGGGGAGCTGTTTTTT
v_gene: TRBV7-2; abundance: .; d_gene: .; j_gene: TRBJ2-5; CDR3aa: CASSLVVGGETQYF; CDR3nt: TGTGCCAGCAGCTTAGTGGTTGGAGGAGAGACCCAGTACTTC
v_gene: TRBV24-1; abundance: .; d_gene: .; j_gene: TRBJ2-7; CDR3aa: CATINIRDSSYEQYF; CDR3nt: TGTGCCACCATTAACATTCGGGACTCCTCCTACGAGCAGTACTTC
v_gene: TRBV5-5; abundance: .; d_gene: .; j_gene: TRBJ1-1; CDR3aa: CAARVKANTEAFF; CDR3nt: TGTGCCGCGAGGGTCAAAGCGAACACTGAAGCTTTCTTT
v_gene: TRBV30; abundance: .; d_gene: .; j_gene: TRBJ1-1; CDR3aa: CAWSANVWANTEAFF; CDR3nt: TGTGCCTGGAGTGCCAATGTTTGGGCAAACACTGAAGCTTTCTTT
v_gene: TRBV5-1; abundance: .; d_gene: TRBD1; j_gene: TRBJ2-7; CDR3aa: CASSDPDRGDEQYF; CDR3nt: TGCGCCAGCAGTGATCCGGACAGGGGAGACGAGCAGTACTTC
v_gene: TRBV27; abundance: .; d_gene: .; j_gene: TRBJ2-3; CDR3aa: CASSFTGRAVDTQYF; CDR3nt: TGTGCCAGCAGTTTTACGGGCAGGGCGGTGGATACGCAGTATTTT
v_gene: TRBV28; abundance: .; d_gene: TRBD1; j_gene: TRBJ2-7; CDR3aa: CASSSGTGYYEQYF; CDR3nt: TGTGCCAGCAGCTCCGGGACAGGGTACTACGAGCAGTACTTC
v_gene: TRBV28; abundance: .; d_gene: TRBD1; j_gene: TRBJ1-2; CDR3aa: CASSFLAGGFYGYTF; CDR3nt: TGTGCCAGCAGTTTTTTAGCAGGGGGCTTTTATGGCTACACCTTC